The subject of this entry is one T cell receptor (beta chain). Germline values: CDR1 ENHRY, CDR2 SYGVKD. CDR3 length equals 16 residues. V was trimmed by 6 bases and J by 0 bases, leaving 15 bases between them. The data are from a study of blood T cell repertoires in COVID-19. About the study: COVID-19 samples collected from the United States, Italy and Spain covered acute and convalescent phases. Nucleic acid was either cDNA or gDNA, and it came from T cells, B-cell-depleted T cells, or PBMCs.

Data came from immunoSEQ multiplex PCR; TCRdb stores just in-frame clones and leaves some out. The profile covers hundreds of thousands of clones, with roughly 86% appearing a single time and 2% to 2.5% taken by the ten largest. The source material was peripheral blood. The clonotype originates from a woman between 25 and 40 years old who had recovered from COVID-19. The chain recombines TRBV10-3 with TRBJ2-1, with D possibly TRBD2 on 6 matching bases. This CDR3 is CAIRPSSGSSYNEQFF. Here the CDR3 DNA reads TGTGCCATCAGACCCAGTAGCGGAAGCTCCTACAATGAGCAGTTCTTC.